The present T cell receptor (beta chain) was sequenced within a study of blood T cell repertoires in COVID-19. The protocol was immunoSEQ multiplex PCR, while the TCRdb copy is restricted to in-frame clones and leaves out a portion. The data hold about 150,000 clones, with 86% observed a single time. The germline gives CDR1 MNHEY, CDR2 SMNVEV (reference sequence). The CDR3 sequence is 13 residues long. J was trimmed by 7 bases and V by 11 bases; bases with no gene match: 8. Sequencing input: PBMCs or T cells enriched from blood (not recorded which). This TCR was recovered from a man aged 45-60 years who had recovered from COVID-19. The chain combines TRBV27 with TRBJ1-4; 9 positions match TRBD1. The CDR3 DNA reads TGTGCCTCCCGGGGGACAGGGAGTGAAAAACTGTTTTTT. Translating gives CASRGTGSEKLFF. Looking up the rest from reference TRBV27 and TRBJ1-4 gives the full variable domain: EAQVTQNPRYLITVTGKKLTVTCSQNMNHEYMSWYRQDPGLGLRQIYYSMNVEVTDKGDVPEGYKVSRKEKRNFPLILESPSPNQTSLYFCASRGTGSEKLFFGSGTQLSVL.